This T cell receptor (beta chain) was sequenced in a study of blood T cell repertoires in COVID-19. Clones were sequenced by immunoSEQ multiplex PCR, and TCRdb holds only the in-frame ones, with some missing. The table includes more than 75,000 clones, 80% to 90% detected once. This receptor was taken from a man aged 55 to 69 with acute or convalescent COVID-19. The specimen was peripheral blood.

In nucleotides, the CDR3 is TGTGCCAGCAGCTCTGGACAGGCGGGCTATGGCTACACCTTC. Its translation is CASSSGQAGYGYTF. This chain uses TRBV7-2 with TRBJ1-2, with TRBD1 matching over 7 bases. Germline lookup yields CDR1 SGHTA and CDR2 FQGNSA. The CDR3 sequence is 14 residues long. The junction had 6 bases not matched to a gene; V was cut back by 4 bases and J by 4 bases.